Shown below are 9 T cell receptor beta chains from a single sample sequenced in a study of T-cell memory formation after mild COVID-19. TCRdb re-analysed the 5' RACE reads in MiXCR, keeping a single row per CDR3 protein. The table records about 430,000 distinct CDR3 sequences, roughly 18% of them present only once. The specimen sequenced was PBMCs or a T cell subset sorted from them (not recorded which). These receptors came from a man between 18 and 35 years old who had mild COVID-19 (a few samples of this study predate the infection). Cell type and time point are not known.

CDR3 loop: CASSSRDRDYNEQFF. CDR3 DNA sequence: TGTGCCAGCAGTTCCAGGGACAGGGATTACAATGAGCAGTTCTTC. V is TRBV27 and J is TRBJ2-1, with 9 nucleotides matching TRBD1. V lost 4 bases and J lost 4; bases outside the gene matches: 5. From germline, CDR1 is MNHEY and CDR2 SMNVEV (reference sequence). The CDR3 covers 15 residues.

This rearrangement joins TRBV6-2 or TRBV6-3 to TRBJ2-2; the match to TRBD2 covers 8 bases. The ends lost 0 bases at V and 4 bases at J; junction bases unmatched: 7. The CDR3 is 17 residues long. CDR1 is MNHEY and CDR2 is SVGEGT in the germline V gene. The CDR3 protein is CASSYSHIGGATGELFF. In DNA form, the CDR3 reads TGTGCCAGCAGTTACTCCCATATCGGGGGGGCCACCGGGGAGCTGTTTTTT.

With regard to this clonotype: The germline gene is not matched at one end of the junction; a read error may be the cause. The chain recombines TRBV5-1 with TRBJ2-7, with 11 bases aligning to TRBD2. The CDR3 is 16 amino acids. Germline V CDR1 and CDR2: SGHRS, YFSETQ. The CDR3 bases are TGCGCCAGCAGCAAGGGACTAGCGGACGCCTCCCACGAGCAGTACTTC. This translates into CASSKGLADASHEQYF.

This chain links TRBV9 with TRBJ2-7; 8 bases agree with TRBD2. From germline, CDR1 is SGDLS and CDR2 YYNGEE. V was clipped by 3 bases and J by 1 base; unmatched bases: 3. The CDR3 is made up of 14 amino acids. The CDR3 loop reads CASSGGGRSYEQYF. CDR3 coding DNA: TGTGCCAGCAGCGGTGGCGGGAGGTCCTACGAGCAGTACTTC.

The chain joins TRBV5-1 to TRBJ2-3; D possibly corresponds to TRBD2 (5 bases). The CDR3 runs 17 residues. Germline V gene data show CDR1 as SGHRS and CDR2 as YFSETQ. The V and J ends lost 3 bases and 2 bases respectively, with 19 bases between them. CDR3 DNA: TGCGCCAGCAGCTCCCGTCTAGCTCCCGTACCCACAGATACGCAGTATTTT. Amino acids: CASSSRLAPVPTDTQYF.

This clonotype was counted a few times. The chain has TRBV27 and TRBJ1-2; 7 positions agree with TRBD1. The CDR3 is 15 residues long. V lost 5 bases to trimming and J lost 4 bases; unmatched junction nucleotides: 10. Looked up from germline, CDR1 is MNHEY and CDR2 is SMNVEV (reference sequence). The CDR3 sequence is CASSPPGQPTYGYTF. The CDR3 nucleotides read TGTGCCAGCAGTCCGCCGGGACAGCCGACCTATGGCTACACCTTC.

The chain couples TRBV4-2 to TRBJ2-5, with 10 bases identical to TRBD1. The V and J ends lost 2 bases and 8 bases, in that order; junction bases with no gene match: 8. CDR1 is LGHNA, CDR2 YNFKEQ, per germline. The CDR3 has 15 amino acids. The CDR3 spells CASSQTLDRGITQYF. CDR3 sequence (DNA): TGTGCCAGCAGCCAAACATTGGACAGGGGGATTACCCAGTACTTC.

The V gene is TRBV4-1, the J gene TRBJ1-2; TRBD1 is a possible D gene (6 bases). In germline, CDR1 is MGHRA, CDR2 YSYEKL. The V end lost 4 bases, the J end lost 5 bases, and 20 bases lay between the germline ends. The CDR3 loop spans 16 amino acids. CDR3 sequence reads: CASSPDSSFQSYGYTF. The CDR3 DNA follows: TGCGCCAGCAGCCCGGACAGTTCGTTCCAGTCTTATGGCTACACCTTC.

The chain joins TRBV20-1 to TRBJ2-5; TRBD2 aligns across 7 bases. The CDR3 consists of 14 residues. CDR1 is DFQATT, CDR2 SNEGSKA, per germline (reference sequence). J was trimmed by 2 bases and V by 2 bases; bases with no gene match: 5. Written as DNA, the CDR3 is TGCAGTGCTAGACACGGGACTACACAAGAGACCCAGTACTTC. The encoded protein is CSARHGTTQETQYF.